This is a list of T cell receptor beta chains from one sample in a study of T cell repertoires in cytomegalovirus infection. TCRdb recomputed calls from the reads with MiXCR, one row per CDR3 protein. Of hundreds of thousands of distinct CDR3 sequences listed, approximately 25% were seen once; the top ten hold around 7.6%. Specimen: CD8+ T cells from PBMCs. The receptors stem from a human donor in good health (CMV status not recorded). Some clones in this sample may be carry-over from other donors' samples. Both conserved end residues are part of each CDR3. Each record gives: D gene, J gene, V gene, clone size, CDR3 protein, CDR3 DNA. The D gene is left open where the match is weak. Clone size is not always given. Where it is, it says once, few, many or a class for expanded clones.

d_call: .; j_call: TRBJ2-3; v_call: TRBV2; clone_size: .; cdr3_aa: CASRIFTGGKESTDTQYF; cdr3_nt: TGTGCCAGCAGAATCTTTACAGGAGGGAAGGAGAGCACAGATACGCAGTATTTT
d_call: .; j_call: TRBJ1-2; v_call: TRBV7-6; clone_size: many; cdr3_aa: CASSLGGGDYTF; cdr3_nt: TGTGCCAGCAGCTTAGGAGGTGGGGACTACACCTTC
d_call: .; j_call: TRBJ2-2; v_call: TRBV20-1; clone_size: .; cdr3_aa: CSAGPTNTGELFF; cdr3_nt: TGCAGTGCCGGTCCTACGAACACCGGGGAGCTGTTTTTT
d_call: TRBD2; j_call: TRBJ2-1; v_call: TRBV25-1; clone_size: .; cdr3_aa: CTSSRGGSYNEQFF; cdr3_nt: TGTACCAGCAGTCGGGGGGGCTCGTACAATGAGCAGTTCTTC
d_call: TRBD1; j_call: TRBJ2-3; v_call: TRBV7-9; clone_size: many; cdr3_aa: CASSPTGSSTDTQYF; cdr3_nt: TGTGCCAGCAGTCCGACAGGGTCTAGCACAGATACGCAGTATTTT
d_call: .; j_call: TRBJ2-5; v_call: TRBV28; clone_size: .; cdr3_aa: CASSGMGLEETQYF; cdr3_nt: TGTGCCAGCAGTGGGATGGGACTGGAGGAGACCCAGTACTTC
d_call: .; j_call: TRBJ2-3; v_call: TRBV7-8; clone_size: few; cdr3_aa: CASSEIWGTDTQYF; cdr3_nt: TGTGCCAGCAGCGAGATCTGGGGCACAGATACGCAGTATTTT
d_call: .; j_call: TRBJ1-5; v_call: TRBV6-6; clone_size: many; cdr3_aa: CATLGGTQHF; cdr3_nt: TGTGCCACCCTAGGGGGGACCCAGCATTTT
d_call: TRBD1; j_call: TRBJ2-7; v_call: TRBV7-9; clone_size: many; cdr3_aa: CASSFTGTGSYEQYF; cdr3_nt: TGTGCCAGCAGTTTTACCGGGACAGGGTCCTACGAGCAGTACTTC
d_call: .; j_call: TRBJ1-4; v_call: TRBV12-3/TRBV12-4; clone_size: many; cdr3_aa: CASSAAGTTNEKLFF; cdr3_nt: TGTGCCAGCAGTGCAGCCGGGACAACTAATGAAAAACTGTTTTTT
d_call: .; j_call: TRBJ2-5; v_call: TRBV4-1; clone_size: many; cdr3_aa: CASSQGTGTETQYF; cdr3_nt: TGCGCCAGCAGCCAAGGAACAGGAACGGAGACCCAGTACTTC
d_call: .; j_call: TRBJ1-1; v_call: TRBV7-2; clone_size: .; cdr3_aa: CASSLVFPNTEAFF; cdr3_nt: TGTGCCAGCAGCTTAGTGTTCCCGAACACTGAAGCTTTCTTT
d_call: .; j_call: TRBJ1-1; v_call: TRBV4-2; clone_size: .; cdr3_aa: CASSQYEGSNTEAFF; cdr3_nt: TGTGCCAGCAGCCAATACGAGGGTTCAAACACTGAAGCTTTCTTT
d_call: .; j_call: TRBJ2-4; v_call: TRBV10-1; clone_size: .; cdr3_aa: CAAGTKNIQYF; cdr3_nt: TGCGCCGCGGGGACCAAAAACATTCAGTACTTC
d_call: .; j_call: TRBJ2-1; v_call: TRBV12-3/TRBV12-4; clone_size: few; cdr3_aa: CASRPQGAYNEQFF; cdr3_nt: TGTGCCAGCAGGCCACAGGGTGCCTACAATGAGCAGTTCTTC
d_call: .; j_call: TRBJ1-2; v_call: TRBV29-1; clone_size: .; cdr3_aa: CSVVDSHYGYTF; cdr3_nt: TGCAGCGTTGTGGACAGCCACTATGGCTACACCTTC
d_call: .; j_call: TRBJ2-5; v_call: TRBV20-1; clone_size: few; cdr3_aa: CSARPREGETQYF; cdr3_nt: TGCAGTGCTAGACCCCGGGAAGGGGAGACCCAGTACTTC
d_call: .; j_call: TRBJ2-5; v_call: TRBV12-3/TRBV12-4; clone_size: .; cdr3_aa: CASSSVGRPVQETQYF; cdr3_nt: TGTGCCAGCAGTTCCGTGGGCCGGCCAGTCCAAGAGACCCAGTACTTC
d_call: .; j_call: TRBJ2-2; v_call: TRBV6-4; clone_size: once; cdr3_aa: CANKGWNTGELFF; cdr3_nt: TGTGCCAACAAGGGCTGGAACACCGGGGAGCTGTTTTTT
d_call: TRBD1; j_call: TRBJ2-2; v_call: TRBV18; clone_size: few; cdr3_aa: CASSPSDRANTGELFF; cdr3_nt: TGTGCCAGCTCACCCTCGGACAGGGCGAACACCGGGGAGCTGTTTTTT
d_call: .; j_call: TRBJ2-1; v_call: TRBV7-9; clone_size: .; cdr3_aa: CASRHSGPYNEQFF; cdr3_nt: TGTGCCAGCAGGCATTCCGGGCCCTACAATGAGCAGTTCTTC
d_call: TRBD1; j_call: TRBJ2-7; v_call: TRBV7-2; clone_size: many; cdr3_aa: CASSLATGDGYEQYF; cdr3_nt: TGTGCCAGCAGCTTAGCGACAGGGGACGGCTACGAGCAGTACTTC
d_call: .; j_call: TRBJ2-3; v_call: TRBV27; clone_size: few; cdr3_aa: CATVTVSRGTDTQYF; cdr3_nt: TGTGCCACCGTAACGGTCAGCAGGGGAACCGATACGCAGTATTTT